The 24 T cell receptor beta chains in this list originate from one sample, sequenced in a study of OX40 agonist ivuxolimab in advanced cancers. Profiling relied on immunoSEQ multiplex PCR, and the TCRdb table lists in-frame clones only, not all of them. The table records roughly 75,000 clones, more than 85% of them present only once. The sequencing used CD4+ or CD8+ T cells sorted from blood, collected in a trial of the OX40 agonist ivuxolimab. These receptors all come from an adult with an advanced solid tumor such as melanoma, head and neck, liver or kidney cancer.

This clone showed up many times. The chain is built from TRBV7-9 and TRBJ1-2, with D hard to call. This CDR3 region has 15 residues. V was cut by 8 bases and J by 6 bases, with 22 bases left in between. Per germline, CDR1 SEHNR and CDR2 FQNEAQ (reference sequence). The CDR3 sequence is CASRPPGSLLDGYTF. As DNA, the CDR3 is TGTGCCAGCCGCCCGCCGGGCTCCCTCCTAGATGGCTACACCTTC.

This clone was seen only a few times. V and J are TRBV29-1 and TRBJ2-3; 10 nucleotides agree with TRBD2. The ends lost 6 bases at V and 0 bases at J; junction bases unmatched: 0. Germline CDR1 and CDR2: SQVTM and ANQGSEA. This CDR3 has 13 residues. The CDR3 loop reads CSVTSGSTDTQYF. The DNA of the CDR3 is TGCAGCGTGACTAGCGGGAGCACAGATACGCAGTATTTT.

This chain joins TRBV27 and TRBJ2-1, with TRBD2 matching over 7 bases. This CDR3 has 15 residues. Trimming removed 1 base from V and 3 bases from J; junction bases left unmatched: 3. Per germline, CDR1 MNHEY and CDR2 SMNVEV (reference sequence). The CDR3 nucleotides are TGTGCCAGCAGTTTATTTCGGGAGGTCTACAATGAGCAGTTCTTC. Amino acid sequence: CASSLFREVYNEQFF.

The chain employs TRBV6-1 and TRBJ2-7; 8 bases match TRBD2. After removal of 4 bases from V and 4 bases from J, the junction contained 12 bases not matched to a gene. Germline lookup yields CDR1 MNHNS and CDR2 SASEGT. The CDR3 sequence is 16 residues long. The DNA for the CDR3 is TGTGCCAGCAGTGTCACTTCCGGGACTAGTACTTACGAGCAGTACTTC. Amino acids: CASSVTSGTSTYEQYF.

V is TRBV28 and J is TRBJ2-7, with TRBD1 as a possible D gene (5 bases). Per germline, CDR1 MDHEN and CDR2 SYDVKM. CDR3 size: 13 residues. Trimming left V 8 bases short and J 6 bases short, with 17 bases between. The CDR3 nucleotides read TGTGCCAGCGGGTGGACAAGCCTGGGCGAGCAGTACTTC. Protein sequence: CASGWTSLGEQYF.

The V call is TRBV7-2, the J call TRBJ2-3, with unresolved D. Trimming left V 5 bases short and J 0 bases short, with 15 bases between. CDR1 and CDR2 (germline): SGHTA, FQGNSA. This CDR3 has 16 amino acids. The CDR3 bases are TGTGCCAGCAGCCCAAGAGGAGTTGGTAGCACAGATACGCAGTATTTT. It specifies CASSPRGVGSTDTQYF.

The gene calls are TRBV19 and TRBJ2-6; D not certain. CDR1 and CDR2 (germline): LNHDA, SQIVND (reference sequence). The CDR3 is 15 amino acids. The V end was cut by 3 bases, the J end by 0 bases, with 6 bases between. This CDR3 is CASSMRHSGANVLTF. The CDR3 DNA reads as TGTGCCAGTAGTATGAGGCACTCTGGGGCCAACGTCCTGACTTTC.

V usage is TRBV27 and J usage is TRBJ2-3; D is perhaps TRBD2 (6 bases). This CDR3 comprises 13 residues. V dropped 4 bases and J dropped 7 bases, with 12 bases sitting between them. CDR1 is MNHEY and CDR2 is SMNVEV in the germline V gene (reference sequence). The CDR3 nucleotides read TGTGCCAGCAGTTCGATAGCGGCCCATACGCAGTATTTT. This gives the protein CASSSIAAHTQYF.

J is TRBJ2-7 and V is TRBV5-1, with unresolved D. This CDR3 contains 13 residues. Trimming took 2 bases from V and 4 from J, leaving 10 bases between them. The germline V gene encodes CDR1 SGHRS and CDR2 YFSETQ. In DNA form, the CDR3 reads TGCGCCAGCAGCTTAGCTCAGTCTTACGAGCAGTACTTC. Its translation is CASSLAQSYEQYF.

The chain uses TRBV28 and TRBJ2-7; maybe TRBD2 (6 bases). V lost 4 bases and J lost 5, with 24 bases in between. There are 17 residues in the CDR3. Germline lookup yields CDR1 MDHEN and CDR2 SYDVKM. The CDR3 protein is CASSSPAIGKAGNEQYF. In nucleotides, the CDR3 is TGTGCCAGCAGTTCGCCTGCAATAGGGAAGGCGGGAAACGAGCAGTACTTC.

The DNA for the CDR3 is TGCGCCAGCAGCCTGTCAGGCACTACCTACGAGCAGTACTTC. Amino acid sequence: CASSLSGTTYEQYF. The rearrangement links TRBV5-1 to TRBJ2-7, with unresolved D. This CDR3 has 14 residues. V was shortened by 4 bases and J by 2 bases, with 13 bases between the two germline ends. Per the germline V gene, CDR1 is SGHRS and CDR2 is YFSETQ.

CDR3 protein: CASRDKQETQYF. The CDR3 DNA reads TGTGCCAGTAGAGACAAACAAGAGACCCAGTACTTC. The J gene is TRBJ2-5, the V gene TRBV19; no firm D call. The CDR3 runs 12 residues. With 6 bases removed from V and 2 bases from J, the gap between germline ends came to 7 bases. The V gene's germline CDR1 is LNHDA and CDR2 SQIVND (reference sequence).

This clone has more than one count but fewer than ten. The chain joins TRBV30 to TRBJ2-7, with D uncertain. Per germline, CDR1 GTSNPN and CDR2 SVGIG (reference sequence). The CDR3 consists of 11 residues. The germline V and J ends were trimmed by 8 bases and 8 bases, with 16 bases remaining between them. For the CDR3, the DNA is TGTGCCGGCAAACTACAAGGGAAGCAGTACTTC. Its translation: CAGKLQGKQYF.

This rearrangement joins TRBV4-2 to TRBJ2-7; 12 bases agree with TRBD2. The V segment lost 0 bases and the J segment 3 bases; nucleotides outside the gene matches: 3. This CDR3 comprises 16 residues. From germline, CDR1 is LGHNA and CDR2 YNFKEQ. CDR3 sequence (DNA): TGTGCCAGCAGCCAAGAACTAGCGGGAGGTTTCTACGAGCAGTACTTC. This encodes CASSQELAGGFYEQYF.

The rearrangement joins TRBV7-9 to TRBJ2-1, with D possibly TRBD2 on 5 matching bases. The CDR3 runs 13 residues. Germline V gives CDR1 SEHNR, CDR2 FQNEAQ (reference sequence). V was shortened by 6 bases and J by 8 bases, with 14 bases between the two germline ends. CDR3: CASRFGLGDEQFF. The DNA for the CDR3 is TGTGCCAGCAGGTTCGGGCTCGGGGATGAGCAGTTCTTC.

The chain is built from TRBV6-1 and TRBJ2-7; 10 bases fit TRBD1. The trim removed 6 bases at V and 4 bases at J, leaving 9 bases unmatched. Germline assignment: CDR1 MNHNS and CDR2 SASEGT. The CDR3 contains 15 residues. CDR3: CASSAGWTGGYEQYF. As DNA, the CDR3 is TGTGCCAGCAGCGCAGGCTGGACAGGGGGTTACGAGCAGTACTTC.

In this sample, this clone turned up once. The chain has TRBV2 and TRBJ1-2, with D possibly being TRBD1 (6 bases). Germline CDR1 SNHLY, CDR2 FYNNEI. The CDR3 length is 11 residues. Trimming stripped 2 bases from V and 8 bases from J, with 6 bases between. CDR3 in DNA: TGTGCCAGCAGTGAAAGGGGGGGCTACACCTTC. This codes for CASSERGGYTF.

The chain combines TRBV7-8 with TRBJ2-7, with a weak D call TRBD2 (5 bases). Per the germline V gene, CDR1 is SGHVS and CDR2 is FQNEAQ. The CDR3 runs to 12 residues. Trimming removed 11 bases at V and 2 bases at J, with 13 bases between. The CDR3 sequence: CAAGRDTYEQYF. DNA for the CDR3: TGTGCCGCGGGTCGGGATACCTACGAGCAGTACTTC. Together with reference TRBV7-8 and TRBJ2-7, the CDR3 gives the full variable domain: GAGVSQSPRYKVAKRGQDVALRCDPISGHVSLFWYQQALGQGPEFLTYFQNEAQLDKSGLPSDRFFAERPEGSVSTLKIQRTQQEDSAVYLCAAGRDTYEQYFGPGTRLTVT.

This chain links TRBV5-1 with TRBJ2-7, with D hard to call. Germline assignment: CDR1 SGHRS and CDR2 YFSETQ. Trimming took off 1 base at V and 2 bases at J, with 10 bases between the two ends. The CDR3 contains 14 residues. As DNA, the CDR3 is TGCGCCAGCAGCTTGATGATAGGTACCTACGAGCAGTACTTC. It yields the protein CASSLMIGTYEQYF.

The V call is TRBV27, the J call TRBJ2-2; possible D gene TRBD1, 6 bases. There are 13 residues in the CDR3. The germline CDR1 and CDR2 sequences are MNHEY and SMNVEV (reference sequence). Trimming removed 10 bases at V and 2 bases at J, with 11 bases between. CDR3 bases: TGTGCCATTCCGGGACAAAACACCGGGGAGCTGTTTTTT. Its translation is CAIPGQNTGELFF.

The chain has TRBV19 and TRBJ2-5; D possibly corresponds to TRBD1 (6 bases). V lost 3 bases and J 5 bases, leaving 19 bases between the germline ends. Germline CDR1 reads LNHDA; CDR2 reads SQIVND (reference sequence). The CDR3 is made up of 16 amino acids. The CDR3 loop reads CASSIGGQGLRETQYF. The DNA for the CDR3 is TGTGCCAGTAGTATTGGGGGCCAGGGGCTCCGGGAGACCCAGTACTTC.

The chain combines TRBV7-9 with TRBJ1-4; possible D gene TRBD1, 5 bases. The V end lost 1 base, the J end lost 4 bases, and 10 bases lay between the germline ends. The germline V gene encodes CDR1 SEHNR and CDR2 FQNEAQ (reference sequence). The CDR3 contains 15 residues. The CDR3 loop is CASSLGTGLNEKLFF. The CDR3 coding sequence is TGTGCCAGCAGCTTAGGAACAGGCCTTAATGAAAAACTGTTTTTT.

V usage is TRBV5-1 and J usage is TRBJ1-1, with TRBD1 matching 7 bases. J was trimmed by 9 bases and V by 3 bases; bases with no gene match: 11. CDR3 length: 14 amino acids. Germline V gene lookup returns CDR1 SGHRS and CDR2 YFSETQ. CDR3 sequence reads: CASSSLTGTKQAFF. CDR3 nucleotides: TGCGCCAGCAGCTCACTGACAGGGACTAAACAAGCTTTCTTT. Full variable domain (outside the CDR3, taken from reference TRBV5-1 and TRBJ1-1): KAGVTQTPRYLIKTRGQQVTLSCSPISGHRSVSWYQQTPGQGLQFLFEYFSETQRNKGNFPGRFSGRQFSNSRSEMNVSTLELGDSALYLCASSSLTGTKQAFFGQGTRLTVV.

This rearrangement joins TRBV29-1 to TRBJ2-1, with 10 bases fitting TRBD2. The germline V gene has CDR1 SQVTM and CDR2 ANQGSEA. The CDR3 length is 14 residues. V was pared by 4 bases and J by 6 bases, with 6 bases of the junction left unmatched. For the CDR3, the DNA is TGCAGCGTTGCCCCCAGCGGGAGGGCCAATGAGCAGTTCTTC. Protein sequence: CSVAPSGRANEQFF.